A single T cell receptor beta chain is shown here with its context. TCRdb ran MiXCR on the RT-PCR reads and lists one entry per CDR3 protein. The top ten hold 9.5% to 13% of the sample, which has about 530,000 distinct CDR3 sequences, about 11% seen once. The data belong to a study of response to subunit inactivated influenza vaccine. The sequence was obtained from a man aged 50-59 years who received an inactivated influenza vaccine. The specimen comprised PBMCs from blood, sampled on the day of vaccination.

For the CDR3, the DNA is TGTGCCAGCAGCGTTGGGCGGATCACCGGGGAGCTGTTTTTT. Residues: CASSVGRITGELFF. This sequence joins TRBV9 and TRBJ2-2; D is uncertain. Germline V gene sequence: CDR1 SGDLS, CDR2 YYNGEE. Trimming left V 2 bases short and J 4 bases short, with 9 bases between. This CDR3 region has 14 residues.